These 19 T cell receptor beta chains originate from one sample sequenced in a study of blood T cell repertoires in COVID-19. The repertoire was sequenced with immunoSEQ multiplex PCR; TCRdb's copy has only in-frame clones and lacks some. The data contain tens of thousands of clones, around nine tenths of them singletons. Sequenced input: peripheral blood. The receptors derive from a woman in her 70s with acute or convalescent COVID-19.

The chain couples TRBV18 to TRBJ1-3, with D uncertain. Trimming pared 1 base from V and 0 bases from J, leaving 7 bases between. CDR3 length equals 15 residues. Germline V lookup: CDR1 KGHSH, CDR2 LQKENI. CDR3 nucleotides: TGTGCCAGCTCACCACGAGAGAGCTCTGGAAACACCATATATTTT. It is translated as CASSPRESSGNTIYF. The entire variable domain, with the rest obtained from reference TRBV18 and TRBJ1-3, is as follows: NAGVMQNPRHLVRRRGQEARLRCSPMKGHSHVYWYRQLPEEGLKFMVYLQKENIIDESGMPKERFSAEFPKEGPSILRIQQVVRGDSAAYFCASSPRESSGNTIYFGEGSWLTVV.

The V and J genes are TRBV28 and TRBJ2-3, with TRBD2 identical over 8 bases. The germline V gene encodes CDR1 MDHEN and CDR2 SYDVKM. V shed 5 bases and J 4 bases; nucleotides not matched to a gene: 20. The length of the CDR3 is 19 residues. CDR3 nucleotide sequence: TGTGCCAGCAGTACTAGACTAAGGACCGCGGGACTAGTCTCAGATACGCAGTATTTT. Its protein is CASSTRLRTAGLVSDTQYF. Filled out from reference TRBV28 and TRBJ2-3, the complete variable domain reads DVKVTQSSRYLVKRTGEKVFLECVQDMDHENMFWYRQDPGLGLRLIYFSYDVKMKEKGDIPEGYSVSREKKERFSLILESASTNQTSMYLCASSTRLRTAGLVSDTQYFGPGTRLTVL.

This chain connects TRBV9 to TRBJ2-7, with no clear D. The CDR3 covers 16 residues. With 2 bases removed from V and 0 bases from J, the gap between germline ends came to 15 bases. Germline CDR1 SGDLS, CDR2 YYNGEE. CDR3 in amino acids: CASSVNPGGSSYEQYF. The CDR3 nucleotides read TGTGCCAGCAGCGTGAATCCCGGCGGTTCCTCCTACGAGCAGTACTTC.

CDR3: CASSVATGGFNTIYF. As DNA, the CDR3 is TGTGCCAGCAGCGTAGCTACAGGGGGATTCAACACCATATATTTT. The rearrangement joins TRBV9 to TRBJ1-3; 8 positions agree with TRBD1. The length of the CDR3 is 15 residues. V shed 0 bases and J 7 bases; nucleotides not matched to a gene: 6. CDR1 SGDLS and CDR2 YYNGEE come from the germline V gene.

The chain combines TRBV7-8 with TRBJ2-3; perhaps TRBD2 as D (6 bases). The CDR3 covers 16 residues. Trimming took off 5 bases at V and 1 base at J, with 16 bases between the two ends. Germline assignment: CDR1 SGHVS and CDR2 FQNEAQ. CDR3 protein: CASSTPGVSGTDTQYF. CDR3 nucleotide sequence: TGTGCCAGCAGCACCCCGGGGGTTTCGGGCACAGATACGCAGTATTTT.

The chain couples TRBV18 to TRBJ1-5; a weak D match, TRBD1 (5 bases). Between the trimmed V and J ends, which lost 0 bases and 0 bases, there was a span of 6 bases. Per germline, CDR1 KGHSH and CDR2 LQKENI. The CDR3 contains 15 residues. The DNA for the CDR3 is TGTGCCAGCTCACCACCAGGGGATAGCAATCAGCCCCAGCATTTT. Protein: CASSPPGDSNQPQHF.

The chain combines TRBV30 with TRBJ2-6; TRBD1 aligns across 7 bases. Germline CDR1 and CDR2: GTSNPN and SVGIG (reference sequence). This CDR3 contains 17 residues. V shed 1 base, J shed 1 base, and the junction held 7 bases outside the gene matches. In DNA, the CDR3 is TGTGCCTGGAGTGGGACAGGCTATTCTTCTGGGGCCAACGTCCTGACTTTC. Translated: CAWSGTGYSSGANVLTF.

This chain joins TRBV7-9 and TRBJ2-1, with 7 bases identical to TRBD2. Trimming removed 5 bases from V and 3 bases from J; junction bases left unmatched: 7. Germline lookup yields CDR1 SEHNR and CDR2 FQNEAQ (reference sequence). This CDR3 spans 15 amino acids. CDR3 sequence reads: CASSPSGTIYNEQFF. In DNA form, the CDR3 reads TGTGCCAGCAGCCCCTCCGGGACTATCTACAATGAGCAGTTCTTC.

CDR3 nucleotides: TGTGCCAGCTCACCACCGGGTGGCGACAGGAAGAACACTGAAGCTTTCTTT. Translation gives CASSPPGGDRKNTEAFF. The rearrangement uses TRBV18 and TRBJ1-1; D is possibly TRBD1 (6 bases). The V end lost 0 bases, the J end lost 1 base, and 15 bases lay between the germline ends. The CDR3 is 17 amino acids. CDR1 and CDR2 from the germline V gene are KGHSH and LQKENI.

The CDR3 bases are TGTGCCAGCAGAGGGACAGGGTTTTCTGGCTACACCTTC. It yields the protein CASRGTGFSGYTF. The genes are TRBV6-5 and TRBJ1-2, with TRBD1 matching over 9 bases. V was pared by 6 bases and J by 7 bases, with 6 bases of the junction left unmatched. Germline V gene data show CDR1 as MNHEY and CDR2 as SVGAGI. The CDR3 runs to 13 residues.

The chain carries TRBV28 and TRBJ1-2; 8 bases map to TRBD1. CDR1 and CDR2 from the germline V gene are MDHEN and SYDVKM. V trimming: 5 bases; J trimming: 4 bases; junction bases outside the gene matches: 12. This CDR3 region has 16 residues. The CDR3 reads CASSARQGILIYGYTF. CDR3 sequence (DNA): TGTGCCAGCAGTGCCAGACAGGGGATCCTGATCTATGGCTACACCTTC.

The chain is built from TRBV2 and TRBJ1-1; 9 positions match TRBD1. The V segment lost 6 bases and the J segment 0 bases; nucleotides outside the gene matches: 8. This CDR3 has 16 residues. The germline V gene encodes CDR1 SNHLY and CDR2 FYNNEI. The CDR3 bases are TGTGCCAGCAGGGGACAGGGAGGTAGGGTGAACACTGAAGCTTTCTTT. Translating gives CASRGQGGRVNTEAFF.

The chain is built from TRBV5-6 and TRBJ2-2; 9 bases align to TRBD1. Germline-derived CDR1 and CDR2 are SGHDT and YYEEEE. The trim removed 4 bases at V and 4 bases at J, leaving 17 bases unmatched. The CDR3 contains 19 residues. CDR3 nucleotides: TGTGCCAGCAGCGGATGGAGTAACAGGGGGCATTCGGGCACCGGGGAGCTGTTTTTT. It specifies CASSGWSNRGHSGTGELFF.

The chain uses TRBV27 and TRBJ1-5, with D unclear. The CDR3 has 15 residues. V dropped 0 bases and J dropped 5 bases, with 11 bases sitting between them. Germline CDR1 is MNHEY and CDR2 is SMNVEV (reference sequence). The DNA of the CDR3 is TGTGCCAGCAGTTTATCAAGACTGTACGATCAGCCCCAGCATTTT. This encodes CASSLSRLYDQPQHF.

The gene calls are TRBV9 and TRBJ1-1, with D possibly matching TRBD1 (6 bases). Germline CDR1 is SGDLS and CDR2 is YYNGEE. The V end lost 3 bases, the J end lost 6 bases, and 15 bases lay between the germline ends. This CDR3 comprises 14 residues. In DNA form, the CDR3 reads TGTGCCAGCAGCGCGGGACAAGTTTCTTCTGAAGCTTTCTTT. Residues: CASSAGQVSSEAFF.

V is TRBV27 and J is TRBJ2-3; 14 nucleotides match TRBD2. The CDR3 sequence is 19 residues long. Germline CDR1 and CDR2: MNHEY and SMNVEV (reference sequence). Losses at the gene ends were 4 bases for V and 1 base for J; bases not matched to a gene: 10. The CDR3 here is CASSSPLLTSGRGTDTQYF. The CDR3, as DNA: TGTGCCAGCAGTTCCCCTTTATTGACTAGCGGGAGGGGCACAGATACGCAGTATTTT.

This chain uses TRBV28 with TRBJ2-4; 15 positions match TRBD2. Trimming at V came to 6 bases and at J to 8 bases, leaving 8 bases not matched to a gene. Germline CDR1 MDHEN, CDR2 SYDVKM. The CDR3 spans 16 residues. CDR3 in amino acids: CASSSGTSGRRDIQYF. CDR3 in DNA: TGTGCCAGCAGCTCCGGGACTAGCGGGAGGAGGGACATTCAGTACTTC.

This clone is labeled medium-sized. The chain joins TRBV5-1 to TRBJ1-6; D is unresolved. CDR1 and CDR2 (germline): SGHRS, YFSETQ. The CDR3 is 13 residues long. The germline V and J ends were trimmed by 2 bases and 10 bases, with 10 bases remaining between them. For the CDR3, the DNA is TGCGCCAGCAGCTTTGGGAGTGGGTCACCCCTCCACTTT. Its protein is CASSFGSGSPLHF.

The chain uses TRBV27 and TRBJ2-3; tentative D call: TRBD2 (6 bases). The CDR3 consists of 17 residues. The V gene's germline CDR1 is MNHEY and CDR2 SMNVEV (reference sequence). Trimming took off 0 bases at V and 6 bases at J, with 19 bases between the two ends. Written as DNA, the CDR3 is TGTGCCAGCAGTTTATCGAGTGGCGGGACTCGGCCGGATACGCAGTATTTT. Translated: CASSLSSGGTRPDTQYF.